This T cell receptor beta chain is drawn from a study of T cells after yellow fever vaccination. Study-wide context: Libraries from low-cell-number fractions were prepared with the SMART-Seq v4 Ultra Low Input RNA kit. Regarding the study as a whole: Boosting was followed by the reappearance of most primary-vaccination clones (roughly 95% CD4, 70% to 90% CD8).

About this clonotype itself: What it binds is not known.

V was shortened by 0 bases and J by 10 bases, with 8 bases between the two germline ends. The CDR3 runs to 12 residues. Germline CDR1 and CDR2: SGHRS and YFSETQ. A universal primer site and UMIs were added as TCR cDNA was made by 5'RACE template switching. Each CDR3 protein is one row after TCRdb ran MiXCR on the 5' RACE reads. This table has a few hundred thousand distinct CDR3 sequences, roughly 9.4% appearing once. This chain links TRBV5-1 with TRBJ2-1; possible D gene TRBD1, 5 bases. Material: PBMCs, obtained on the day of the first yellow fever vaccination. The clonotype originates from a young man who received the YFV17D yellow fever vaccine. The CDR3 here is CASSLDRREQFF. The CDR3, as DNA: TGCGCCAGCAGCTTGGACAGGAGAGAGCAGTTCTTC. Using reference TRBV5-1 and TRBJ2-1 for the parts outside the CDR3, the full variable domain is KAGVTQTPRYLIKTRGQQVTLSCSPISGHRSVSWYQQTPGQGLQFLFEYFSETQRNKGNFPGRFSGRQFSNSRSEMNVSTLELGDSALYLCASSLDRREQFFGPGTRLTVL.